The entry below gives a single T cell receptor beta chain sequence along with its context. The V and J ends lost 2 bases and 4 bases, in that order; junction bases with no gene match: 3. The CDR3 extends over 15 amino acids. Germline V lookup: CDR1 SGHDT, CDR2 YYEEEE. The sample is drawn from a study of blood T cell repertoires in COVID-19. Data came from immunoSEQ multiplex PCR; TCRdb stores just in-frame clones and leaves some out. The repertoire holds around 100,000 clones, with roughly 86% as singletons. The source material was peripheral blood. The genes are TRBV5-6 and TRBJ1-2, with 12 bases fitting TRBD1. The sequence came from a man aged 35 to 55 with acute or convalescent COVID-19. The CDR3 spells CASSLGTGGFYGYTF. CDR3 nucleotides: TGTGCCAGCAGCTTAGGGACAGGGGGCTTCTATGGCTACACCTTC. Drawing the rest from reference TRBV5-6 and TRBJ1-2, the complete variable domain is DAGVTQSPTHLIKTRGQQVTLRCSPKSGHDTVSWYQQALGQGPQFIFQYYEEEERQRGNFPDRFSGHQFPNYSSELNVNALLLGDSALYLCASSLGTGGFYGYTFGSGTRLTVV.